These 6 T cell receptor beta chains share one sample of origin, sequenced in a study of blood T cell repertoires in COVID-19. Clones were read by immunoSEQ multiplex PCR, and TCRdb kept only the in-frame ones, dropping some. The table includes about 84,000 clones, about three quarters detected once. Sequencing was carried out using peripheral blood. The receptors were gathered from a man aged 45 to 65 with active or convalescent COVID-19.

The genes are TRBV6-5 and TRBJ1-2, with TRBD1 identical over 7 bases. The germline V gene has CDR1 MNHEY and CDR2 SVGAGI. The CDR3 extends over 15 amino acids. V shed 4 bases, J shed 0 bases, and the junction held 5 bases outside the gene matches. CDR3 sequence reads: CASSFSTGSNYGYTF. CDR3 DNA sequence: TGTGCCAGCAGTTTTTCGACAGGGTCTAACTATGGCTACACCTTC.

The chain couples TRBV6-6 to TRBJ2-5; 7 nucleotides align to TRBD1. Germline V gene sequence: CDR1 MNHNY, CDR2 SVGAGI (reference sequence). V was pared by 7 bases and J by 5 bases, with 10 bases of the junction left unmatched. CDR3 size: 14 residues. CDR3 sequence: CASKRQGLRETQYF. In nucleotides, the CDR3 is TGTGCCAGCAAGAGACAGGGCCTTAGGGAGACCCAGTACTTC.

The chain couples TRBV6-6 to TRBJ1-2; 7 nucleotides match TRBD1. Germline V lookup: CDR1 MNHNY, CDR2 SVGAGI (reference sequence). This CDR3 comprises 13 residues. V shed 7 bases, J shed 3 bases, and the junction held 5 bases outside the gene matches. CDR3 loop: CASKEGGDYGYTF. As DNA, the CDR3 is TGTGCCAGCAAGGAAGGGGGCGACTATGGCTACACCTTC.

The chain's CDR3 is CASSPPLERNYGYTF. The CDR3 region has the DNA TGTGCCAGCAGCCCCCCTTTAGAGAGGAACTATGGCTACACCTTC. V gene TRBV7-9 combines with J gene TRBJ1-2; D gene ambiguous. The CDR3 runs 15 residues. With 5 bases removed from V and 2 bases from J, the gap between germline ends came to 15 bases. The germline gives CDR1 SEHNR, CDR2 FQNEAQ (reference sequence).

In this sample, this clone turned up once. The genes are TRBV7-3 and TRBJ2-3, with 9 bases that match TRBD1. The CDR3 spans 16 residues. V lost 2 bases to trimming and J lost 3 bases; unmatched junction nucleotides: 6. Germline V gives CDR1 SGHTA, CDR2 FQGTGA. The CDR3 spells CASSLGGTGRTDTQYF. CDR3 DNA sequence: TGTGCCAGCAGCTTAGGCGGGACAGGGAGAACAGATACGCAGTATTTT.

The chain is built from TRBV9 and TRBJ1-3; D uncertain. The CDR3 consists of 15 residues. CDR1 is SGDLS, CDR2 YYNGEE, per germline. Trimming took off 3 bases at V and 4 bases at J, with 14 bases between the two ends. Written as DNA, the CDR3 is TGTGCCAGCAGCGCCGGTCTTCGGGGAGGAAACACCATATATTTT. Its protein product is CASSAGLRGGNTIYF.